This TCR beta chain was recorded in a study of cytomegalovirus exposure and HLA in healthy donors. Study-level findings and limits: It was approximately 150 TCR beta chains that were listed as cytomegalovirus-associated.

This clone has just one count. Its antigen is undetermined. Measured with immunoSEQ multiplex PCR; TCRdb has only the in-frame clones, and not every one. The data show roughly 65,000 clones, over 90% seen once. Germline V lookup: CDR1 LNHDA, CDR2 SQIVND (reference sequence). V dropped 0 bases and J dropped 8 bases, with 11 bases sitting between them. This CDR3 is 14 amino acids long. V gene TRBV19 combines with J gene TRBJ1-5; D may be TRBD1 (5 bases). The TCR originated in a man aged 18 to 30 in good health and CMV-seropositive. The sample was PBMCs. In nucleotides, the CDR3 is TGTGCCAGTAGTATAGAGGCGACAGTCGAGCCCCAGCATTTT. Encoded protein: CASSIEATVEPQHF.